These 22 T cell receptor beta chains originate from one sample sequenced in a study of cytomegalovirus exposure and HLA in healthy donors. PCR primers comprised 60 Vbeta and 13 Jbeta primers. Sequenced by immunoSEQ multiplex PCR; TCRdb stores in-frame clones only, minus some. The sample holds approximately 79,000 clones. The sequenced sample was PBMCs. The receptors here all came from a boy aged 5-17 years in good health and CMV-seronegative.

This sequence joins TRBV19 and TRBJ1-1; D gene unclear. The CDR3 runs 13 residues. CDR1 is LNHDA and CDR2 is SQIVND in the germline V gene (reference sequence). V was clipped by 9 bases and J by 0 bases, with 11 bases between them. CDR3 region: CASAGLMNTEAFF. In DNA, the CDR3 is TGTGCCAGCGCAGGACTGATGAACACTGAAGCTTTCTTT.

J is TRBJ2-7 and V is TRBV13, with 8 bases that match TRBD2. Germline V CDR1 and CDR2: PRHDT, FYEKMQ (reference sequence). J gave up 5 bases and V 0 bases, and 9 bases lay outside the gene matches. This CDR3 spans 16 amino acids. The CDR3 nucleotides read TGTGCCAGCAGCTTAGGCCTGGCGGGAGGTAGCCACGAGCAGTACTTC. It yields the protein CASSLGLAGGSHEQYF. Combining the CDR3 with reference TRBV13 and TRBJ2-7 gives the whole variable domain AAGVIQSPRHLIKEKRETATLKCYPIPRHDTVYWYQQGPGQDPQFLISFYEKMQSDKGSIPDRFSAQQFSDYHSELNMSSLELGDSALYFCASSLGLAGGSHEQYFGPGTRLTVT.

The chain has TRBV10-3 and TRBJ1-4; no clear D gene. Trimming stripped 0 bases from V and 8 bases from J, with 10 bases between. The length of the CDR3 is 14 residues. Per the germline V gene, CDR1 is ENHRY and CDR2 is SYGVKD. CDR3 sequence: CAISESGGWEKLFF. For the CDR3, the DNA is TGTGCCATCAGTGAGTCAGGCGGTTGGGAAAAACTGTTTTTT.

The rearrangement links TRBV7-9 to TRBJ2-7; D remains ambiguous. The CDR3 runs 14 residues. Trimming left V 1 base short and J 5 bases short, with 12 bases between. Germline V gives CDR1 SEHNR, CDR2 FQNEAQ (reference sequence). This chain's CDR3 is CASSLGPHSDEQYF. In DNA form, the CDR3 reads TGTGCCAGCAGCTTAGGTCCGCATTCGGACGAGCAGTACTTC.

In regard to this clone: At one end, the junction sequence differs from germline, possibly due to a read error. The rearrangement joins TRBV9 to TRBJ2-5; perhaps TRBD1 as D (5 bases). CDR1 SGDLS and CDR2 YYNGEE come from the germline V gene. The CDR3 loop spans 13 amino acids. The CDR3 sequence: CASSVGQEEIQYF. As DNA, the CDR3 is TGTGCCAGCAGCGTGGGGCAGGAAGAGATCCAGTACTTC.

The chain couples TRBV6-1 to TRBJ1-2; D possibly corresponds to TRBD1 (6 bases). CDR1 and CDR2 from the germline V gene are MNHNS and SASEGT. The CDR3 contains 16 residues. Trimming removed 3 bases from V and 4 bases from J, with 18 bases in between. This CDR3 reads CASSDPIRGTIYGYTF. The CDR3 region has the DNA TGTGCCAGCAGTGATCCCATAAGAGGGACAATCTATGGCTACACCTTC.

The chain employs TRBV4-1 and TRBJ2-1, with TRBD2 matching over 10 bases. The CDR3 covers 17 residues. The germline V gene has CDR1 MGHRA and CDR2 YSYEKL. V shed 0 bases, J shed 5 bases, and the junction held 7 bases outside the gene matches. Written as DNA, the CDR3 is TGCGCCAGCAGCCAAGAAGTCAAGCGGGGGGGCCACAATGAGCAGTTCTTC. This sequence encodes CASSQEVKRGGHNEQFF.

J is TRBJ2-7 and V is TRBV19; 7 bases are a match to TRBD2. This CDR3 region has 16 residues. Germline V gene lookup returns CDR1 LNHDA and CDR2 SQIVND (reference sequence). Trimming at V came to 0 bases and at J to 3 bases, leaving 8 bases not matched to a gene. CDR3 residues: CASSIDGGTRIYEQYF. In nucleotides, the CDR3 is TGTGCCAGTAGTATAGACGGGGGGACCCGTATCTACGAGCAGTACTTC.

As DNA, the CDR3 is TGTGCCAGCAGCCAAGATGAAGGGACAGGGCGGGAAAAACTGTTTTTT. Protein: CASSQDEGTGREKLFF. V gene TRBV4-2 combines with J gene TRBJ1-4; 9 bases agree with TRBD1. Trimming took 0 bases from V and 8 from J; bases not matched to a gene: 7. This CDR3 comprises 16 residues. Germline loops: CDR1 LGHNA, CDR2 YNFKEQ.

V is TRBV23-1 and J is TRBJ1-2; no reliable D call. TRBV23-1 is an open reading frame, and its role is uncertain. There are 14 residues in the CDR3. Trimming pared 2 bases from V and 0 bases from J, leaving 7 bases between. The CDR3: CASSQVRANYGYTF. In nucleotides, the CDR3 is TGCGCCAGCAGTCAAGTTAGAGCTAACTATGGCTACACCTTC.

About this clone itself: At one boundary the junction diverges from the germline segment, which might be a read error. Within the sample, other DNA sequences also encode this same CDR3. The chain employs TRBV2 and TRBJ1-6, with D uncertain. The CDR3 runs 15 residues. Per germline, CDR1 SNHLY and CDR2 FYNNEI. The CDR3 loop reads CASKGQQLRNSPLHF. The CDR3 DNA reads TGTGCCAGCAAAGGTCAACAGCTTCGTAATTCACCCCTACACTTT. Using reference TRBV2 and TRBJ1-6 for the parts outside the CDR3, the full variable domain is EPEVTQTPSHQVTQMGQEVILRCVPISNHLYFYWYRQILGQKVEFLVSFYNNEISEKSEIFDDQFSVERPDGSNFTLKIRSTKLEDSAMYFCASKGQQLRNSPLHFGNGTRLTVT.

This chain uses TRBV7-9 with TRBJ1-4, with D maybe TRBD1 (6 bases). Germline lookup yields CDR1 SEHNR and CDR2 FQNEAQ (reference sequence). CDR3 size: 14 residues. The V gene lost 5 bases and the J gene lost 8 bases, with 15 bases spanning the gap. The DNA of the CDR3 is TGTGCCAGCAGCCCCATCGGCGGGGGCGAAAAACTGTTTTTT. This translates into CASSPIGGGEKLFF.

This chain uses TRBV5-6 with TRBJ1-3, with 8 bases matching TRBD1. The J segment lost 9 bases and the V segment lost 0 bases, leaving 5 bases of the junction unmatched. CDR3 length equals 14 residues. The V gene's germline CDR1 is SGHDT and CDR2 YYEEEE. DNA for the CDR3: TGTGCCAGCAGCTTGGTACAGGGGGAAAGCACCATATATTTT. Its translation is CASSLVQGESTIYF.

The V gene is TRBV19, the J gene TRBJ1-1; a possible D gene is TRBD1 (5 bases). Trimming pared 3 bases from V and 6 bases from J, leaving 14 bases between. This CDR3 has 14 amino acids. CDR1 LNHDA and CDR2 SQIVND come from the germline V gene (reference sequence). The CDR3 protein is CASSIRKGRPEAFF. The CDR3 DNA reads TGTGCCAGTAGTATTCGGAAGGGGCGGCCTGAAGCTTTCTTT.

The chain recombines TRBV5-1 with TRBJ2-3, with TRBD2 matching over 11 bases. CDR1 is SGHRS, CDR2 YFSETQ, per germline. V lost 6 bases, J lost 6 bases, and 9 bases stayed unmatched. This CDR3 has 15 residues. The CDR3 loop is CASKVVSGREDTQYF. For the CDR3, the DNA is TGCGCCAGCAAGGTTGTTAGCGGGAGGGAGGATACGCAGTATTTT.

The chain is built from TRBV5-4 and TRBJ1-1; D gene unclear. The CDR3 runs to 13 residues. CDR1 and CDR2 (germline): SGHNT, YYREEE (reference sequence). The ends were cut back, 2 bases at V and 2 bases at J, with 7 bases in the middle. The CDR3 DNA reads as TGTGCCAGCAGCTTCAGGACTAACACTGAAGCTTTCTTT. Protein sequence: CASSFRTNTEAFF.

The CDR3 DNA follows: TGTGCCAGCAGTGAACCGCGGGAGGGCCCCAATGAGCAGTTCTTC. Translating it yields CASSEPREGPNEQFF. The V gene is TRBV6-1, the J gene TRBJ2-1; 9 bases agree with TRBD2. J gave up 6 bases and V 2 bases, and 5 bases lay outside the gene matches. This CDR3 contains 15 residues. Germline assignment: CDR1 MNHNS and CDR2 SASEGT.

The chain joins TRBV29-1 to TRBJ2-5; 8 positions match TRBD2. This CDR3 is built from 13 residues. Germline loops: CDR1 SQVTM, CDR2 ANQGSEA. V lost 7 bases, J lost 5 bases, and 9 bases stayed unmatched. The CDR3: CSAFWTSRETQYF. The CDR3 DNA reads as TGCAGCGCATTTTGGACTAGCAGGGAGACCCAGTACTTC.

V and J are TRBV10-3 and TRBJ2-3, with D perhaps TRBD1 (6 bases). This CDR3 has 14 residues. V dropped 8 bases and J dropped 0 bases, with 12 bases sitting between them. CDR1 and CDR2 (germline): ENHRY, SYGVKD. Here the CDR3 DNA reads TGTGCCATCTTGGGGCAGGGGAGCACAGATACGCAGTATTTT. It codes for CAILGQGSTDTQYF.

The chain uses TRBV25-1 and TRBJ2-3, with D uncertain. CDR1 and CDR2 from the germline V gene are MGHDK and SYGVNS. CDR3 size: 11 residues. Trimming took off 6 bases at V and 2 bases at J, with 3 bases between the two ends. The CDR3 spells CASSFTDTQYF. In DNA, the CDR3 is TGTGCCAGCAGCTTCACAGATACGCAGTATTTT. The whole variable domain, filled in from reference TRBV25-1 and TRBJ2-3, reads EADIYQTPRYLVIGTGKKITLECSQTMGHDKMYWYQQDPGMELHLIHYSYGVNSTEKGDLSSESTVSRIRTEHFPLTLESARPSHTSQYLCASSFTDTQYFGPGTRLTVL.

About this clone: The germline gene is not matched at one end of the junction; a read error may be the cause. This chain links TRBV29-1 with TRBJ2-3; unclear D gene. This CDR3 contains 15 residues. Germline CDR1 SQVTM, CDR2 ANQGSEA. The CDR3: CSFEMGGPSTDTQYF. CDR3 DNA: TGCAGCTTTGAAATGGGTGGGCCAAGCACAGATACGCAGTATTTT.

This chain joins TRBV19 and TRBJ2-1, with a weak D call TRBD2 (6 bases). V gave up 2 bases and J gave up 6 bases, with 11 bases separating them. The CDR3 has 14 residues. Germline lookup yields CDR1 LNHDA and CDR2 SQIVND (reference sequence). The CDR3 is CASSILGTGNEQFF. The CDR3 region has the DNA TGTGCCAGTAGTATACTGGGGACTGGCAATGAGCAGTTCTTC.